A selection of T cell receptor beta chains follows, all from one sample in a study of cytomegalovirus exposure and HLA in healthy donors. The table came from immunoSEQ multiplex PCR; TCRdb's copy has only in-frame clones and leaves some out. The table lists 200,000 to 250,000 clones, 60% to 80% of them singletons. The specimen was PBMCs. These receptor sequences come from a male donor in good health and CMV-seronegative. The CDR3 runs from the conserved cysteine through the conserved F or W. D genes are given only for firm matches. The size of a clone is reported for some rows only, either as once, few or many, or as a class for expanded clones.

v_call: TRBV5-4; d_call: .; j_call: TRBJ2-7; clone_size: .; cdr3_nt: TGTGCCAGCAGCGAAAGACAGACCGAGCAGTACTTC; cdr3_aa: CASSERQTEQYF
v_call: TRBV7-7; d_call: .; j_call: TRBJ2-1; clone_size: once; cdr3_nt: TGTGCCAGCAGCTCTCAGGGCGGCGGTGAGCAGTTCTTC; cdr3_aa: CASSSQGGGEQFF
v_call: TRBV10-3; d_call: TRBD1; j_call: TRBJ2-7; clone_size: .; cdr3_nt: TGTGCCATCAGACTGGGACAGGGCTCCTACGAGCAGTACTTC; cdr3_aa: CAIRLGQGSYEQYF
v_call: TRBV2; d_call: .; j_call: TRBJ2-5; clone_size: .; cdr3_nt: TGTGCCAGCAGGGAACAAACAGGGTTTGAGCAGTACTTC; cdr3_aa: CASREQTGFEQYF
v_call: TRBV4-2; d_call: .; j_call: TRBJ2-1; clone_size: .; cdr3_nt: TGTGCCAGCAGCCCCCAGACGGGACTGGAGAGCTACAATGAGCAGTTCTTC; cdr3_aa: CASSPQTGLESYNEQFF
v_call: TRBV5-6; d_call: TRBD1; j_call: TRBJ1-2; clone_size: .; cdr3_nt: TGTGCCAGCAGCTGGATGACAGGGTACGATGGCTACACCTTC; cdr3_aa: CASSWMTGYDGYTF
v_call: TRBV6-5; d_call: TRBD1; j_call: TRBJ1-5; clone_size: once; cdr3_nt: TGTGCCAGCAGCCCTTCAGGGGGAGGCAATCAGCCCCAGCATTTT; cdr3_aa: CASSPSGGGNQPQHF
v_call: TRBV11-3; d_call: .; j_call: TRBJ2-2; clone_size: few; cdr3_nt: TGTGCCAGCAGCTTTATTACCGGGACACAAAACACCGGGGAGCTGTTTTTT; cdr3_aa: CASSFITGTQNTGELFF
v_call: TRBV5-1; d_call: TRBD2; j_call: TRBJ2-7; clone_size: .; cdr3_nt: TGCGCCAGCAGCTTGGTACTAGCGGGGGAACTATACGAGCAGTACTTC; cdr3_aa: CASSLVLAGELYEQYF
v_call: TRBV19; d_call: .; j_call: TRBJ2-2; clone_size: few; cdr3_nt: TGTGCCAGTAGTATTACAGGACACACCGGGGAGCTGTTTTTT; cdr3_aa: CASSITGHTGELFF
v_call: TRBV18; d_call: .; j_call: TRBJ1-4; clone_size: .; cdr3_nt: TGTGCCAGCTCACGCTGGGGCCCGCAAGCAACTAATGAAAAACTGTTTTTT; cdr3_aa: CASSRWGPQATNEKLFF
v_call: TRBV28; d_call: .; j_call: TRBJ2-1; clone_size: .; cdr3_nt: TGTGCCAGCAGCCAGAACAATGAGCAGTTCTTC; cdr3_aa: CASSQNNEQFF
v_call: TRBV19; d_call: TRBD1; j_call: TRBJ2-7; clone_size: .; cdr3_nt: TGTGCCAGTAGTATCTGGCAGGGGGCCTACGAGCAGTACTTC; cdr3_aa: CASSIWQGAYEQYF
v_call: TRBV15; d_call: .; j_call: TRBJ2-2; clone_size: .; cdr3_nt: TGTGCCACCAGCAGTCCGGGGAGCCCGAACACCGGGGAGCTGTTTTTT; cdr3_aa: CATSSPGSPNTGELFF
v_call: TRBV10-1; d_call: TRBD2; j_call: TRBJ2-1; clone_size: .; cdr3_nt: TGCGCCAGCAGTATCATAGCGGGAGGGCCGGACAATGAGCAGTTCTTC; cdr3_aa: CASSIIAGGPDNEQFF
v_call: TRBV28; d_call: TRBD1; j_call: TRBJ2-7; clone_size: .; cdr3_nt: TGTGCCAGCCGCAGGGGGACCTACGAGCAGTACTTC; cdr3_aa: CASRRGTYEQYF
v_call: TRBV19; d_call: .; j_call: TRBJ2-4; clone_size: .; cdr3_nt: TGTGCCAGTAGTAAGAGGGACACTTTAAACATTCAGTACTTC; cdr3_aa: CASSKRDTLNIQYF